Following are 23 T cell receptor beta chains from one sample sequenced in a study of cytomegalovirus exposure and HLA in healthy donors. The PCR contained 60 Vbeta and 13 Jbeta primers. Method: immunoSEQ multiplex PCR; TCRdb's copy keeps in-frame clones and lacks some. Its listing shows about 210,000 clones. The sample was PBMCs. The receptors were gathered from a woman aged 25 to 39 in good health and CMV-seropositive.

The rearrangement joins TRBV6-6 to TRBJ1-2; D is undetermined. Germline loops: CDR1 MNHNY, CDR2 SVGAGI (reference sequence). The CDR3 is 12 amino acids. V lost 6 bases to trimming and J lost 5 bases, with 10 bases between them. DNA of the CDR3: TGTGCCAGCAGACCGTGGGCGTATGGCTACACCTTC. It yields the protein CASRPWAYGYTF.

The rearrangement uses TRBV30 and TRBJ1-3; D remains ambiguous. Germline assignment: CDR1 GTSNPN and CDR2 SVGIG (reference sequence). CDR3 size: 14 residues. Trimming removed 2 bases at V and 2 bases at J, with 10 bases between. This chain's CDR3 is CAWSSSGTGNTIYF. CDR3 sequence (DNA): TGTGCCTGGAGTTCGTCGGGTACTGGAAACACCATATATTTT.

CDR3 sequence reads: CASSGPSGSLRETQYF. As DNA, the CDR3 is TGTGCCAGCTCCGGACCTAGCGGGAGTTTACGAGAGACCCAGTACTTC. This chain uses TRBV27 with TRBJ2-5; 10 nucleotides align to TRBD2. This CDR3 comprises 16 residues. In germline, CDR1 is MNHEY, CDR2 SMNVEV (reference sequence). J was trimmed by 4 bases and V by 8 bases; bases with no gene match: 13.

The V gene is TRBV11-2, the J gene TRBJ2-6, with no clear D. Germline lookup yields CDR1 SGHAT and CDR2 FQNNGV. V gave up 2 bases and J gave up 2 bases, with 7 bases separating them. This CDR3 is built from 15 residues. This CDR3 reads CASSLKLPGANVLTF. The CDR3 DNA sequence: TGTGCCAGCAGCTTAAAGCTCCCTGGGGCCAACGTCCTGACTTTC.

This chain links TRBV5-1 with TRBJ1-6, with D possibly matching TRBD1 (5 bases). The CDR3 covers 15 residues. Germline CDR1 SGHRS, CDR2 YFSETQ. Trimming left V 1 base short and J 5 bases short, with 10 bases between. The CDR3 sequence is CASSLSRQNNSPLHF. The CDR3 nucleotides are TGCGCCAGCAGCTTGTCGCGACAGAATAATTCACCCCTCCACTTT.

In the case of this clone: In the same sample, other DNA sequences code for this CDR3. CDR3 protein: CASSLVRETQYF. The CDR3 nucleotides read TGTGCCAGCAGCTTAGTCCGGGAGACCCAGTACTTC. This chain joins TRBV7-2 and TRBJ2-5, with D unresolved. Germline assignment: CDR1 SGHTA and CDR2 FQGNSA. CDR3 length equals 12 residues. Trimming removed 1 base at V and 5 bases at J, with 5 bases between. Combining the CDR3 with reference TRBV7-2 and TRBJ2-5 gives the whole variable domain GAGVSQSPSNKVTEKGKDVELRCDPISGHTALYWYRQSLGQGLEFLIYFQGNSAPDKSGLPSDRFSAERTGGSVSTLTIQRTQQEDSAVYLCASSLVRETQYFGPGTRLLVL.

This chain joins TRBV7-9 and TRBJ1-4, with 10 bases fitting TRBD1. Germline V gene lookup returns CDR1 SEHNR and CDR2 FQNEAQ (reference sequence). V shed 4 bases, J shed 8 bases, and the junction held 7 bases outside the gene matches. The CDR3 extends over 15 amino acids. CDR3 bases: TGTGCCAGCAGCTATGGGACAGGGGTGGGCGAAAAACTGTTTTTT. Its protein is CASSYGTGVGEKLFF.

The chain uses TRBV14 and TRBJ1-6; 7 nucleotides align to TRBD1. CDR1 is SGHDN, CDR2 FVKESK, per germline. The CDR3 runs 15 residues. Trimming took 2 bases from V and 8 from J; bases not matched to a gene: 6. In DNA form, the CDR3 reads TGTGCCAGCAGCCAACTACAGGGGAGTCATTCACCCCTCCACTTT. It encodes CASSQLQGSHSPLHF.

The V gene is TRBV28, the J gene TRBJ2-7, with 7 nucleotides matching TRBD1. The CDR3 covers 13 residues. From germline, CDR1 is MDHEN and CDR2 SYDVKM. The V segment lost 8 bases and the J segment 1 base; nucleotides outside the gene matches: 5. DNA for the CDR3: TGTGCCAGCGAACAGGGGAGATCCTACGAGCAGTACTTC. Protein: CASEQGRSYEQYF. Full variable domain (rest looked up from reference TRBV28 and TRBJ2-7): DVKVTQSSRYLVKRTGEKVFLECVQDMDHENMFWYRQDPGLGLRLIYFSYDVKMKEKGDIPEGYSVSREKKERFSLILESASTNQTSMYLCASEQGRSYEQYFGPGTRLTVT.

This rearrangement joins TRBV7-9 to TRBJ1-2; D perhaps matches TRBD1 (6 bases). Germline CDR1 is SEHNR and CDR2 is FQNEAQ (reference sequence). The CDR3 loop spans 16 amino acids. V lost 3 bases to trimming and J lost 8 bases, with 22 bases between them. This chain's CDR3 is CASSFPGGDTGGGYTF. CDR3 coding DNA: TGTGCCAGCAGCTTCCCGGGGGGGGACACCGGAGGAGGCTACACCTTC.

The chain uses TRBV6-5 and TRBJ1-5, with D possibly TRBD1 on 6 matching bases. Looked up from germline, CDR1 is MNHEY and CDR2 is SVGAGI. Trimming stripped 5 bases from V and 7 bases from J, with 18 bases between. The CDR3 contains 15 residues. CDR3 protein: CASSPYRERRQPQHF. The CDR3 nucleotides read TGTGCCAGCAGTCCTTACAGGGAGCGGAGACAGCCCCAGCATTTT.

The genes are TRBV19 and TRBJ2-3; D is unresolved. Germline V CDR1 and CDR2: LNHDA, SQIVND (reference sequence). The CDR3 loop spans 13 amino acids. Trimming pared 0 bases from V and 6 bases from J, leaving 7 bases between. The CDR3 DNA reads TGTGCCAGTAGTATAGAACACCTGGATACGCAGTATTTT. Encoded protein: CASSIEHLDTQYF. The whole variable domain, remainder taken from reference TRBV19 and TRBJ2-3, is DGGITQSPKYLFRKEGQNVTLSCEQNLNHDAMYWYRQDPGQGLRLIYYSQIVNDFQKGDIAEGYSVSREKKESFPLTVTSAQKNPTAFYLCASSIEHLDTQYFGPGTRLTVL.

J is TRBJ1-2 and V is TRBV7-2; TRBD1 aligns across 10 bases. J lost 4 bases, V lost 0 bases, and 5 bases had no gene match. The germline V gene encodes CDR1 SGHTA and CDR2 FQGNSA. The CDR3 extends over 16 amino acids. Here the CDR3 reads CASSLARDRGIYGYTF. CDR3 nucleotides: TGTGCCAGCAGCTTAGCCCGGGACAGGGGCATCTATGGCTACACCTTC.

The genes are TRBV9 and TRBJ2-3; 8 bases line up with TRBD2. Trimming took 0 bases from V and 2 from J; bases not matched to a gene: 5. Germline V gene sequence: CDR1 SGDLS, CDR2 YYNGEE. This CDR3 has 16 amino acids. CDR3: CASSVVAGGDTDTQYF. The CDR3 nucleotides read TGTGCCAGCAGCGTAGTGGCGGGGGGAGACACAGATACGCAGTATTTT.

This chain links TRBV4-1 with TRBJ2-2; TRBD2 matches 12 bases. CDR3 length equals 18 residues. The germline V gene encodes CDR1 MGHRA and CDR2 YSYEKL. The junction had 2 bases not matched to a gene; V was cut back by 0 bases and J by 0 bases. The CDR3: CASSQELAGGPNTGELFF. For the CDR3, the DNA is TGCGCCAGCAGCCAAGAGCTAGCGGGAGGGCCGAACACCGGGGAGCTGTTTTTT.

The V and J genes are TRBV6-1 and TRBJ1-4; D is perhaps TRBD1 (5 bases). Germline lookup yields CDR1 MNHNS and CDR2 SASEGT. The CDR3 sequence is 14 residues long. Trimming took 2 bases from V and 6 from J, leaving 10 bases between them. CDR3 in amino acids: CASSEWGEDEKLFF. CDR3 bases: TGTGCCAGCAGTGAATGGGGGGAGGATGAAAAACTGTTTTTT.

A note on this clone: The sample carries other DNA sequences with the same CDR3. The rearrangement links TRBV27 to TRBJ2-5, with a possible D match to TRBD2 (5 bases). Germline loops: CDR1 MNHEY, CDR2 SMNVEV (reference sequence). V lost 4 bases to trimming and J lost 5 bases, with 11 bases between them. The CDR3 has 13 residues. CDR3 loop: CASSSRVRETQYF. In DNA form, the CDR3 reads TGTGCCAGCAGTTCGAGGGTCAGGGAGACCCAGTACTTC.

The rearrangement links TRBV5-6 to TRBJ1-2, with D hard to call. With 4 bases removed from V and 5 bases from J, the gap between germline ends came to 6 bases. The CDR3 runs to 11 residues. Germline assignment: CDR1 SGHDT and CDR2 YYEEEE. The CDR3 coding sequence is TGTGCCAGCAGCGCGTTATATGGCTACACCTTC. Its protein is CASSALYGYTF.

This rearrangement joins TRBV19 to TRBJ1-2; D is unresolved. V was trimmed by 5 bases and J by 8 bases, leaving 18 bases between them. Per the germline V gene, CDR1 is LNHDA and CDR2 is SQIVND (reference sequence). This CDR3 spans 14 amino acids. CDR3: CASSQTPGMRGYTF. The CDR3 bases are TGTGCCAGTAGTCAAACCCCGGGGATGAGGGGCTACACCTTC.

The V call is TRBV6-6, the J call TRBJ2-1, with TRBD2 matching over 7 bases. Germline V lookup: CDR1 MNHNY, CDR2 SVGAGI (reference sequence). The trim removed 10 bases at V and 4 bases at J, leaving 7 bases unmatched. This CDR3 spans 13 amino acids. Here the CDR3 reads CATLADTYNEQFF. CDR3 DNA: TGTGCCACCCTAGCGGACACTTACAATGAGCAGTTCTTC.

This chain links TRBV15 with TRBJ2-3; 11 bases are a match to TRBD2. Trimming took 6 bases from V and 7 from J; bases not matched to a gene: 9. CDR1 and CDR2 (germline): LNHNV, YYDKDF (reference sequence). The CDR3 is 15 amino acids. DNA for the CDR3: TGTGCCACCAGTTGGGGTAGCGGGAGGGTTTATACGCAGTATTTT. Amino acids: CATSWGSGRVYTQYF.

The chain links TRBV14 to TRBJ1-5; 8 bases fit TRBD1. The V gene end was trimmed by 3 bases and the J gene end by 7 bases; junction bases not matched to a gene: 8. The germline V gene encodes CDR1 SGHDN and CDR2 FVKESK. CDR3 length: 15 residues. The CDR3 loop is CASSQQGASFQPQHF. CDR3 in DNA: TGTGCCAGCAGCCAGCAGGGGGCGAGTTTCCAGCCCCAGCATTTT.

This chain connects TRBV19 to TRBJ1-2; TRBD1 matches at 8 bases. Losses at the gene ends were 4 bases for V and 8 bases for J; bases not matched to a gene: 9. CDR3 length: 14 amino acids. Germline V gene data show CDR1 as LNHDA and CDR2 as SQIVND (reference sequence). DNA of the CDR3: TGTGCCAGTAGTAGCCCGACAGGGGTATGGGGCTACACCTTC. Translation: CASSSPTGVWGYTF.